This TCR beta chain comes out of a study of shared clonotypes between healthy human individuals (dated by TCRdb to the early 2020s). In the study overall: The cohort included three men and a couple of women between 18 and 49 years of age. For each donor, CD4 naive and CD4 memory were each run on three plates, CD8 naive on two plates, and CD8 memory on one plate. To estimate repertoire size and how much clonotype sharing occurs between individuals, the study deeply sequenced the blood TCR repertoires of five healthy adults. To increase sequencing depth and limit assay-specific biases, TCR repertoire library preparation and sequencing were carried out by different laboratories using diverse techniques. Leukapheresis yielded between about 0.94 and 9.5 billion PBMCs per donor.

A note on this clone: Its antigen is currently not known. No clone much larger than this one lies a single base away; base qualities are absent.

Trimmed from V: 2 bases; trimmed from J: 5 bases; junction bases lacking a gene match: 9. Counted from cysteine to phenylalanine, this CDR3 has 16 amino acids. The only DNA kept is the CDR3, 48 bases in frame from the first base. The germline V gene specifies SGHTA as CDR1 and FQGNSA as CDR2. The donors were healthy, HIV-negative adults who had no recently reported acute infections or vaccinations. Every donor was a Caucasian adult living in Nashville, Tennessee, USA. CD4+ T cells were enriched by magnetic negative selection; naive cells were then positively selected on CD45RA, and the negative fraction formed the memory subset. Blood was obtained by leukapheresis, after which PBMCs were separated by Ficoll-Histopaque density gradient centrifugation and cryopreserved in liquid nitrogen vapor phase. Analytical flow cytometry was used to check the purity and quantity of each magnetically sorted T cell population. Each sorted fraction had its genomic DNA isolated and then quantified by UV absorbance on a Nanodrop 2000c.

Broader findings and caveats from the paper: Across a handful of donors, around 5.4% of naive CD4, roughly 3.5% of naive CD8, about 2.3% of memory CD4, and approximately 0.42% of memory CD8 clonotypes were shared. Estimated clonotype richness was generally larger for naive than for memory subsets. Clonotypes shared by all four sorted-subset donors showed higher generation probabilities than non-shared clonotypes. Pairwise subsampling led to the expectation that sequencing depth would affect the degree of clonotype sharing among donors. Sampling was restricted to blood, and TCR repertoires in tissues likely differ from the TCR repertoires found in blood. Even with the large sequencing depth, rarefaction of the sorted-subset datasets indicated that sequencing was incomplete. The genetic and exposure-history diversity represented was limited by the small number of donors.

Using the deep immunoSEQ assay, multiplex PCR amplified TCR CDR3 regions from genomic DNA. Extracted genomic DNA from each cell subset was distributed evenly across all wells of several immunoSEQ 96-well plates, and each plate was treated as a replicate. For sorted subsets, roughly 200 ng of genomic DNA, equivalent to roughly 30,000 T cell genomes, went into each replicate PCR. Purified libraries were measured with a Qubit 3.0 fluorometer, size-checked on a Bioanalyzer 2100, and measured again with the KAPA Library Quantification kit. Every immunoSEQ 96-well plate was sequenced on a separate single-read 150-cycle Illumina NextSeq 550 flow cell. In the original analysis: Because the immunoSEQ output included only junctional sequences and no quality scores, the filtering could not be the same as the filtering used for full-length reads. To assign V/J genes and CDR3, sequences were annotated against IMGT germline references using PyIR, a Python wrapper for IgBLAST v1.9. Reads were filtered out if the reads had weak V/J assignments (E-value above 1e-6), no CDR3, stop codons, out-of-frame junctions, or ambiguous translated residues. V3J clonotypes were defined by identical inferred V gene, J gene, and CDR3 amino acid sequence. Percentage overlap between repertoires was computed as shared unique clonotypes divided by the size of the smaller repertoire. Three approaches were used to assess repertoire richness: RTK rarefaction, the Chao1 estimator, and Recon v2.1 estimates of unobserved clonotypes. Generation probabilities for all TCRbeta clonotypes obtained by the gDNA method from a handful of donors were computed using OLGA. This immuneACCESS table, as held by TCRdb, lists in-frame sequences with V and J called but not all clones. Of the missing ones, under half trace to an unresolved V gene in checked studies; the others have no known cause. V, J and clone size were drawn from that table, and D and trimming were deduced from the DNA. The sample table shows approximately 1,500,000 clones, and 98% are seen once. 0.4% to 0.55% of the sample is in the top ten clones.

Material for sequencing was naive CD4+ T cells sorted from blood. Interpreted using the paper, the cell subset or site label stands for: CD45RA+ positively selected. The clonotype comes from a man younger than 40 in good health. The receptor chain draws on TRBV7-2 and TRBJ2-1; TRBD2 aligns with 7 central bases. The sequence in DNA is TGTGCCAGCAGCTTACTCGCGTCGGGAGGACACAATGAGCAGTTCTTC. It specifies CASSLLASGGHNEQFF.